This TCR beta chain was captured in a study of blood T cell repertoires in COVID-19. Germline assignment: CDR1 LGHDT and CDR2 YNNKEL (reference sequence). There are 13 residues in the CDR3. J was trimmed by 9 bases and V by 5 bases; bases with no gene match: 5. Authors' methods: Amplification from reference gene primers served as the basis for estimated nucleated cell counts. Assay: immunoSEQ multiplex PCR; the TCRdb copy retains only in-frame clones and omits some. V and J calls and clone size are those listed in that table; D and trimming were worked out from the DNA. This sample carries some 150,000 clones, 86% of them seen once, and the ten largest clones take over 7%.

Input material: peripheral blood. This chain links TRBV3-1 (or the pseudogene TRBV3-2) with TRBJ2-1; the match to TRBD1 covers 9 bases. The source of this sequence is an elderly woman in a cohort sampled during active or convalescent COVID-19. The CDR3 is CASSRDREGEQFF. The DNA of the CDR3 is TGTGCCAGCAGCAGGGACAGGGAAGGTGAGCAGTTCTTC.